The clone carrying this TCR beta chain was seen ten or more times. What it recognizes is unknown. CDR3 length: 14 amino acids. The trim removed 5 bases at V and 14 bases at J, leaving 13 bases unmatched. Germline CDR1 reads SGHDN; CDR2 reads FVKESK. Tumor libraries mostly used about 4.5 ug genomic DNA, two replicates each. TCRdb's copy holds only in-frame clones and misses some; the assay was immunoSEQ multiplex PCR. The table lists tens of thousands of clones, roughly two fifths of them singletons, with 15% to 20% in the top ten. The sample originates from a study of neoadjuvant anti-PD-1 for oral cavity cancer. Overall study findings and caveats: Expansion of preexisting intratumoral clones was suggested to aid response.

Sample time point: after neoadjuvant nivolumab, at surgical resection. Cohort: HPV-negative, locally advanced oral cavity squamous cell carcinoma patients. The clonotype comes from a person aged 35-79 years with oral cavity squamous cell carcinoma. This rearrangement joins TRBV14 to TRBJ2-1, with TRBD1 matching 9 bases. Sequencing used tumor tissue, obtained after nivolumab (anti-PD-1) treatment. As DNA, the CDR3 is TGTGCCAGCAGCGAAGGGGTCCGACAGGGGGACGAGTTCTTC. Its protein is CASSEGVRQGDEFF.